This passage covers 30 T cell receptor beta chains from one sample sequenced in a study of monozygotic twins with inflammatory bowel disease. TCRdb reprocessed the 5' RACE reads; each CDR3 protein has one entry and no DNA is given. This sample's table has about 210,000 distinct CDR3 sequences. The specimen was blood. The receptors were gathered from a human donor with ulcerative colitis or Crohn's disease, or a healthy co-twin of an affected twin (not recorded which).

The V call is TRBV7-9, the J call TRBJ2-7; TCRdb picks TRBD1, but there is no DNA to check that call. Germline CDR1 and CDR2: SEHNR and FQNEAQ (reference sequence). This CDR3 has 15 residues. The CDR3: CASSSLRTGPYEQYF.

The V gene is TRBV5-6, the J gene TRBJ1-2. The CDR3 loop spans 11 amino acids. Per germline, CDR1 SGHDT and CDR2 YYEEEE. The CDR3 region is CASSSYYGYTF.

The CDR3 region is CASKSGQVNTEALF. The V call is TRBV27, the J call TRBJ1-1; TCRdb lists TRBD1, though no DNA is available to test this call. Germline V gene sequence: CDR1 MNHEY, CDR2 SMNVEV (reference sequence). CDR3 length equals 14 residues.

The chain recombines TRBV11-2 with TRBJ2-2; the D call of TRBD1 rests on TCRdb alone, since no DNA is present to check it. The CDR3 covers 16 residues. Looked up from germline, CDR1 is SGHAT and CDR2 is FQNNGV. CDR3 sequence: CASSLGGALNTGELFF. The entire variable domain, with the rest obtained from reference TRBV11-2 and TRBJ2-2, is as follows: EAGVAQSPRYKIIEKRQSVAFWCNPISGHATLYWYQQILGQGPKLLIQFQNNGVVDDSQLPKDRFSAERLKGVDSTLKIQPAKLEDSAVYLCASSLGGALNTGELFFGEGSRLTVL.

This chain links TRBV5-1 with TRBJ2-1; TCRdb proposes TRBD2, but this gene call is untestable without DNA. CDR3 length: 14 amino acids. Germline loops: CDR1 SGHRS, CDR2 YFSETQ. The CDR3 spells CDSRRAIVDNEQCF.

The chain recombines TRBV4-2 with TRBJ1-1. The CDR3 is 14 amino acids. Germline CDR1 is LGHNA and CDR2 is YNFKEQ. CDR3 loop: CASSQDLRNTEAFF.

This chain connects TRBV10-3 to TRBJ2-7; TCRdb gives TRBD1 as the D gene, but with no DNA this cannot be confirmed. The germline gives CDR1 ENHRY, CDR2 SYGVKD. The CDR3 has 12 amino acids. Here the CDR3 reads CAIRDRRFEQYF.

The V gene is TRBV10-2, the J gene TRBJ2-5; TCRdb lists TRBD2, though no DNA is available to test this call. The CDR3 runs to 16 residues. In germline, CDR1 is WSHSY, CDR2 SAAADI. CDR3 sequence: CASSVFGTSVQETQYF.

This chain connects TRBV11-3 to TRBJ1-5; the TCRdb call, TRBD1, lacks DNA for checking. Germline-derived CDR1 and CDR2 are SGHNT and YENEEA. This CDR3 is 14 amino acids long. CDR3 in amino acids: CASSPTGQNQPQHF.

V and J are TRBV29-1 and TRBJ1-4; the TCRdb D gene call, TRBD1, has no DNA to confirm it. CDR1 is SQVTM and CDR2 is ANQGSEA in the germline V gene. The CDR3 loop spans 13 amino acids. CDR3 residues: CSVEVDKFEKLFF.

The V and J genes are TRBV5-8 and TRBJ2-1; lacking DNA, the TRBD1 call made by TCRdb goes unchecked. The CDR3 is 16 amino acids. The germline V gene encodes CDR1 SGHTS and CDR2 YDEGEE. CDR3 sequence reads: CASSLGQGASYNEQFF.

The chain links TRBV18 to TRBJ2-7; TCRdb's D call of TRBD1 is untestable without DNA. CDR3 length: 14 amino acids. Looked up from germline, CDR1 is KGHSH and CDR2 is LQKENI. CDR3 protein: CASSPAGTGIEQYF.

The CDR3 sequence: CASSLDLGNEQFF. V usage is TRBV11-2 and J usage is TRBJ2-1. Germline CDR1 is SGHAT and CDR2 is FQNNGV. The CDR3 has 13 residues.

The chain uses TRBV7-9 and TRBJ2-7; TCRdb's D call, TRBD1, is unchecked because there is no DNA. The CDR3 extends over 16 amino acids. Germline lookup yields CDR1 SEHNR and CDR2 FQNEAQ (reference sequence). Here the CDR3 reads CASSHGRQTKIYEQYF.

This chain links TRBV5-1 with TRBJ2-7; TCRdb indicates TRBD2, and absent DNA this call remains unverified. The CDR3 loop spans 13 amino acids. Germline V CDR1 and CDR2: SGHRS, YFSETQ. This CDR3 is CASSAREGYEQYF.

V is TRBV6-5 and J is TRBJ1-5; TCRdb proposes TRBD1, but this gene call is untestable without DNA. Germline CDR1 reads MNHEY; CDR2 reads SVGAGI. There are 16 residues in the CDR3. The CDR3 spells CASSYSIPAYNQPQHF.

CDR3 protein: CASSAGQRNTEAFF. The chain combines TRBV9 with TRBJ1-1; with no DNA, the TCRdb D assignment of TRBD1 cannot be verified. Looked up from germline, CDR1 is SGDLS and CDR2 is YYNGEE. The CDR3 runs to 14 residues.

V is TRBV5-5 and J is TRBJ2-3; no DNA is available, so the TRBD1 call from TCRdb remains unchecked. The CDR3 is made up of 14 amino acids. The germline V gene has CDR1 SGHKS and CDR2 YYEKEE (reference sequence). CDR3 residues: CASSLEGVPDTQYF.

The J gene is TRBJ2-3, the V gene TRBV7-9; TCRdb's D gene call, TRBD1, goes unchecked for lack of DNA. Germline CDR1 reads SEHNR; CDR2 reads FQNEAQ (reference sequence). The CDR3 contains 13 residues. CDR3 sequence: CASSRDWGDTQYF. The full variable domain, its missing parts supplied by reference TRBV7-9 and TRBJ2-3, is DTGVSQNPRHKITKRGQNVTFRCDPISEHNRLYWYRQTLGQGPEFLTYFQNEAQLEKSRLLSDRFSAERPKGSFSTLEIQRTEQGDSAMYLCASSRDWGDTQYFGPGTRLTVL.

This chain links TRBV2 with TRBJ1-2. The CDR3 covers 11 residues. Germline CDR1 SNHLY, CDR2 FYNNEI. CDR3 residues: CASTRGYGYTF.

This chain connects TRBV5-6 to TRBJ2-5. Per the germline V gene, CDR1 is SGHDT and CDR2 is YYEEEE. The CDR3 runs 14 residues. The CDR3: CASSLWRPQETQYF.

V is TRBV5-1 and J is TRBJ2-2; the D gene TCRdb calls, TRBD1, cannot be checked with no DNA. The germline CDR1 and CDR2 sequences are SGHRS and YFSETQ. The CDR3 runs to 14 residues. CDR3 loop: CASSLLQGAGELFF.

The chain uses TRBV7-9 and TRBJ1-1. This CDR3 comprises 17 residues. Germline CDR1 SEHNR, CDR2 FQNEAQ (reference sequence). CDR3 amino acids: CASSLGGRRQGGTEAFF.

The V call is TRBV12-3 or TRBV12-4, the J call TRBJ1-1; TCRdb's D call, TRBD1, is unchecked because there is no DNA. The CDR3 runs 15 residues. CDR3 sequence: CASRQTGGTNTEAFF.

The rearrangement links TRBV4-2 to TRBJ2-7; as DNA is missing, the TRBD2 call by TCRdb cannot be tested. CDR3 size: 16 residues. Per the germline V gene, CDR1 is LGHNA and CDR2 is YNFKEQ. CDR3 loop: CASSQTSGGLDYEQYF.

V and J are TRBV2 and TRBJ2-7; the D call of TRBD1 rests on TCRdb alone, since no DNA is present to check it. The CDR3 is 15 residues long. Per the germline V gene, CDR1 is SNHLY and CDR2 is FYNNEI. The CDR3 reads CASSEFRRGGEEQYF.

This chain uses TRBV20-1 with TRBJ1-5. This CDR3 is 14 amino acids long. Germline values: CDR1 DFQATT, CDR2 SNEGSKA (reference sequence). This CDR3 is CSATDRSSNQPQHF.

The chain combines TRBV20-1 with TRBJ2-7; no DNA is available, so the TRBD1 call from TCRdb remains unchecked. CDR1 and CDR2 (germline): DFQATT, SNEGSKA (reference sequence). The CDR3 totals 13 residues. CDR3 sequence reads: CSARDHRGYEQYF.

The J gene is TRBJ1-1, the V gene TRBV20-1. Germline loops: CDR1 DFQATT, CDR2 SNEGSKA (reference sequence). The CDR3 is 15 residues long. The CDR3 region is CSARDLQGMNTEAFF.

The rearrangement links TRBV7-2 to TRBJ1-5; TCRdb proposes TRBD1, but this gene call is untestable without DNA. The CDR3 has 14 amino acids. Germline V lookup: CDR1 SGHTA, CDR2 FQGNSA. The CDR3 protein is CASSLDRINQPQHF.